This passage covers 23 T cell receptor beta chains from one sample sequenced in a study of human T cells and chemical hapten exposure. Time point denoted: patch test 1, 2 weeks after DPC sensitization. Specified treatment: therapeutic diphenylcyclopropenone sensitization with weekly scalp DPC. TCRdb reprocessed the RACE reads via MiXCR and lists one record per CDR3 protein. The data contain around 110,000 distinct CDR3 sequences, roughly an eighth of them singletons. Material: whole blood, obtained in connection with sensitization to the hapten diphenylcyclopropenone (DPC). The receptor set was obtained from a woman aged 45 to 65 with alopecia areata. Some clones in this sample may be carry-over from other donors' samples.

This clonotype was observed a handful of times. The rearrangement joins TRBV3-1 to TRBJ2-5, with 7 positions matching TRBD1. J gave up 3 bases and V 5 bases, and 9 bases lay outside the gene matches. CDR1 is LGHDT and CDR2 is YNNKEL in the germline V gene (reference sequence). The CDR3 is made up of 15 amino acids. The CDR3 spells CASSTQPGTEETQYF. Here the CDR3 DNA reads TGTGCCAGCAGCACCCAACCCGGGACAGAAGAGACCCAGTACTTC.

The chain is built from TRBV5-6 and TRBJ2-7; 10 bases align to TRBD1. This CDR3 region has 13 residues. The V segment lost 4 bases and the J segment 6 bases; nucleotides outside the gene matches: 4. Looked up from germline, CDR1 is SGHDT and CDR2 is YYEEEE. CDR3 residues: CASSPGTGAEQYF. In nucleotides, the CDR3 is TGTGCCAGCAGCCCAGGGACAGGGGCCGAGCAGTACTTC.

The chain is built from TRBV28 and TRBJ1-1, with D uncertain. With 6 bases removed from V and 1 base from J, the gap between germline ends came to 9 bases. The CDR3 is made up of 13 amino acids. Per germline, CDR1 MDHEN and CDR2 SYDVKM. In DNA form, the CDR3 reads TGTGCCAGCAGCACGACGCCGAACACTGAAGCTTTCTTT. Translation gives CASSTTPNTEAFF.

The chain links TRBV28 to TRBJ1-6; D unclear. V dropped 4 bases and J dropped 7 bases, with 14 bases sitting between them. Germline CDR1 reads MDHEN; CDR2 reads SYDVKM. There are 15 residues in the CDR3. CDR3: CASSSPKNANSPLHF. Here the CDR3 DNA reads TGTGCCAGCAGTTCGCCCAAGAATGCCAATTCACCCCTCCACTTT.

This chain connects TRBV28 to TRBJ1-3; D is undetermined. The V gene lost 6 bases and the J gene lost 0 bases, with 9 bases spanning the gap. Germline CDR1 and CDR2: MDHEN and SYDVKM. CDR3 length: 14 residues. The CDR3 region is CASRTLTSGNTIYF. The CDR3 bases are TGTGCCAGCAGGACCCTTACCTCTGGAAACACCATATATTTT.

This clonotype was picked up a small number of times. The CDR3 loop reads CASSYSFTQGRETQYF. The CDR3 DNA sequence: TGTGCCAGCAGTTACTCGTTCACACAGGGGCGAGAGACCCAGTACTTC. This chain joins TRBV6-5 and TRBJ2-5; 7 bases agree with TRBD1. The CDR3 is 16 residues long. The ends lost 0 bases at V and 4 bases at J; junction bases unmatched: 8. CDR1 is MNHEY and CDR2 is SVGAGI in the germline V gene.

In its sample, this clonotype was seen many times. V is TRBV20-1 and J is TRBJ2-7; 11 bases align to TRBD2. V lost 5 bases and J lost 3; bases outside the gene matches: 15. The CDR3 length is 17 residues. Germline V CDR1 and CDR2: DFQATT, SNEGSKA (reference sequence). CDR3 nucleotide sequence: TGCAGTGCTCCGAACCCGACTAGCGGGACGAGGTACTACGAGCAGTACTTC. It translates to CSAPNPTSGTRYYEQYF.

This clonotype appeared a few times. J is TRBJ1-2 and V is TRBV24-1; D is unclear. Germline V lookup: CDR1 KGHDR, CDR2 SFDVKD. V lost 4 bases and J lost 6, with 11 bases in between. The CDR3 runs 13 residues. The CDR3, as DNA: TGTGCCACCAGTGACGACGATTTCAATGGCTACACCTTC. It is translated as CATSDDDFNGYTF.

Ten or more counts support this clonotype. The chain uses TRBV10-2 and TRBJ2-1; no reliable D call. Looked up from germline, CDR1 is WSHSY and CDR2 is SAAADI. V lost 4 bases and J lost 6, with 10 bases in between. CDR3 size: 13 residues. The DNA of the CDR3 is TGCGCCAGCAGTGTTCTACAGCCCAATGAGCAGTTCTTC. Translation gives CASSVLQPNEQFF.

This clonotype showed up just a few times. The V gene is TRBV20-1, the J gene TRBJ2-1; 9 bases line up with TRBD2. Germline V gene data show CDR1 as DFQATT and CDR2 as SNEGSKA (reference sequence). The V gene end was trimmed by 1 base and the J gene end by 4 bases; junction bases not matched to a gene: 14. The CDR3 covers 18 residues. The CDR3 region has the DNA TGCAGTGCTAGAGGACTAGCGGCGAGATACCTGCCTTACAATGAGCAGTTCTTC. Translation gives CSARGLAARYLPYNEQFF.

The chain recombines TRBV2 with TRBJ2-2; D is ambiguous. The length of the CDR3 is 17 residues. CDR1 is SNHLY, CDR2 FYNNEI, per germline. V was clipped by 1 base and J by 0 bases, with 12 bases between them. This CDR3 reads CASSEVIGHTNTGELFF. CDR3 DNA: TGTGCCAGCAGTGAAGTTATCGGCCACACGAACACCGGGGAGCTGTTTTTT.

This clonotype showed up just a few times. This chain links TRBV9 with TRBJ2-3; D gene uncertain. Trimming left V 0 bases short and J 13 bases short, with 12 bases between. The CDR3 totals 12 residues. Germline lookup yields CDR1 SGDLS and CDR2 YYNGEE. CDR3 DNA: TGTGCCAGCAGCGTAGCCGGTCAGCAGAAGTATTTT. It translates to CASSVAGQQKYF.

This clonotype was found a few times. V is TRBV7-2 and J is TRBJ1-5, with D perhaps matching TRBD1 (5 bases). CDR1 and CDR2 from the germline V gene are SGHTA and FQGNSA. Between the trimmed V and J ends, which lost 1 base and 8 bases, there was a span of 18 bases. This CDR3 comprises 16 residues. The CDR3 reads CASSLGAAGRIKPQHF. In DNA form, the CDR3 reads TGTGCCAGCAGCTTAGGTGCCGCGGGGCGAATTAAGCCCCAGCATTTT. The full variable domain, in which reference TRBV7-2 and TRBJ1-5 provide the parts outside the CDR3, is GAGVSQSPSNKVTEKGKDVELRCDPISGHTALYWYRQSLGQGLEFLIYFQGNSAPDKSGLPSDRFSAERTGGSVSTLTIQRTQQEDSAVYLCASSLGAAGRIKPQHFGDGTRLSIL.

This clonotype has a count of ten or more. The genes are TRBV4-2 and TRBJ2-1; 9 bases fit TRBD1. Germline CDR1 and CDR2: LGHNA and YNFKEQ. Germline trimming cut 0 bases from V and 15 bases from J; bases unmatched to any gene: 12. This CDR3 region has 15 residues. This CDR3 reads CASSQERTDRGRRFF. The CDR3 coding sequence is TGTGCCAGCAGCCAAGAGCGAACCGACAGGGGGAGGCGGTTCTTC.

The chain is built from TRBV19 and TRBJ2-2; D might be TRBD2 (6 bases). Germline V gene lookup returns CDR1 LNHDA and CDR2 SQIVND (reference sequence). CDR3 length: 15 residues. The V end was cut by 8 bases, the J end by 0 bases, with 13 bases between. Here the CDR3 reads CASSYGGTNTGELFF. The DNA of the CDR3 is TGTGCCAGTTCCTACGGAGGGACGAACACCGGGGAGCTGTTTTTT. Drawing the rest from reference TRBV19 and TRBJ2-2, the complete variable domain is DGGITQSPKYLFRKEGQNVTLSCEQNLNHDAMYWYRQDPGQGLRLIYYSQIVNDFQKGDIAEGYSVSREKKESFPLTVTSAQKNPTAFYLCASSYGGTNTGELFFGEGSRLTVL.

This clonotype occurred many times. J is TRBJ2-3 and V is TRBV10-3; 8 nucleotides match TRBD2. The CDR3 covers 15 residues. The germline CDR1 and CDR2 sequences are ENHRY and SYGVKD. The junction had 12 bases not matched to a gene; V was cut back by 11 bases and J by 2 bases. The CDR3 DNA sequence: TGTGCCGCGGGAGGAGGCGGGAGTTTCACAGATACGCAGTATTTT. It translates to CAAGGGGSFTDTQYF.

The J gene is TRBJ2-1, the V gene TRBV28; 9 nucleotides match TRBD1. Looked up from germline, CDR1 is MDHEN and CDR2 is SYDVKM. V lost 2 bases and J lost 8; bases outside the gene matches: 4. The CDR3 covers 14 residues. The CDR3 reads CASSLGDRDHEQFF. The CDR3, as DNA: TGTGCCAGCAGTTTAGGGGACAGGGATCATGAGCAGTTCTTC. Full variable domain (outside the CDR3, taken from reference TRBV28 and TRBJ2-1): DVKVTQSSRYLVKRTGEKVFLECVQDMDHENMFWYRQDPGLGLRLIYFSYDVKMKEKGDIPEGYSVSREKKERFSLILESASTNQTSMYLCASSLGDRDHEQFFGPGTRLTVL.

This clonotype has at least ten counts. The rearrangement links TRBV5-4 to TRBJ1-1; 9 positions match TRBD1. This CDR3 spans 16 amino acids. V shed 4 bases, J shed 3 bases, and the junction held 10 bases outside the gene matches. Germline CDR1 is SGHNT and CDR2 is YYREEE (reference sequence). The CDR3 loop is CASSPRLGQGDTEAFF. CDR3 nucleotide sequence: TGTGCCAGCAGCCCCCGTTTGGGACAGGGAGACACTGAAGCTTTCTTT.

The CDR3 here is CASSPTGGPGELFF. The CDR3 DNA reads as TGTGCCAGCAGTCCTACAGGGGGCCCCGGGGAGCTGTTTTTT. V gene TRBV12-3 or TRBV12-4 combines with J gene TRBJ2-2; TRBD1 matches at 9 bases. This CDR3 contains 14 residues. The trim removed 5 bases at V and 6 bases at J, leaving 4 bases unmatched.

This clonotype has ten or more counts. The CDR3 loop is CASSYRASGKDTQYF. The CDR3 DNA is TGTGCCAGCAGCTACCGAGCTAGCGGAAAAGATACGCAGTATTTT. The V and J genes are TRBV7-2 and TRBJ2-3, with 7 bases lining up with TRBD2. The ends lost 4 bases at V and 5 bases at J; junction bases unmatched: 9. The CDR3 is made up of 15 amino acids. From germline, CDR1 is SGHTA and CDR2 FQGNSA.

This clonotype was found many times. This chain connects TRBV5-1 to TRBJ2-1; 8 bases fit TRBD2. The CDR3 loop spans 15 amino acids. Germline trimming cut 1 base from V and 4 bases from J; bases unmatched to any gene: 4. The germline V gene has CDR1 SGHRS and CDR2 YFSETQ. CDR3 protein: CASSLTSGPYNEQFF. The CDR3 nucleotides are TGCGCCAGCAGCTTGACTAGCGGACCTTACAATGAGCAGTTCTTC.

About this clonotype: It may be a read error: a sequence one base away is much more abundant. This chain uses TRBV20-1 with TRBJ2-1; TRBD1 agrees at 10 bases. V shed 5 bases, J shed 7 bases, and the junction held 11 bases outside the gene matches. Germline-derived CDR1 and CDR2 are DFQATT and SNEGSKA (reference sequence). The CDR3 loop spans 15 amino acids. CDR3 sequence reads: CSAEDRDRGINEQFF. The CDR3 coding sequence is TGCAGTGCTGAAGACCGGGACAGGGGAATAAATGAGCAGTTCTTC.

The sample holds many counts of this clonotype. This chain joins TRBV3-1 and TRBJ2-1, with TRBD1 matching over 10 bases. The CDR3 extends over 14 amino acids. CDR1 LGHDT and CDR2 YNNKEL come from the germline V gene (reference sequence). With V trimmed by 3 bases and J by 8 bases, 4 bases remained unmatched. CDR3 residues: CASSQGTGVHEQFF. CDR3 in DNA: TGTGCCAGCAGCCAGGGGACAGGGGTACATGAGCAGTTCTTC.